Listed below are T cell receptor beta chains from one sample, sequenced in a study of T cell responses to AZD1222 COVID-19 vaccine. Clones were sequenced by immunoSEQ multiplex PCR, and TCRdb holds only the in-frame ones, with some missing. The data show around 110,000 clones, under 95% seen once. The material sequenced was peripheral blood, taken 28 days after the second AZD1222 dose. Receptor source: an adult who received the AZD1222 COVID-19 vaccine. The CDR3 runs from the conserved cysteine through the conserved F or W. Each record gives: D gene, clone size, CDR3 length, V gene, J gene, CDR3 protein, CDR3 DNA. D genes are given only for firm matches. The size field is filled for only some rows; it gives once, few, many or a size class.

d_gene: TRBD1
abundance: .
len: 15
v_gene: TRBV6-5
j_gene: TRBJ2-1
CDR3aa: CASSREGAPYNEQFF
CDR3nt: TGTGCCAGCAGCCGCGAGGGGGCCCCTTACAATGAGCAGTTCTTC

d_gene: .
abundance: .
len: 15
v_gene: TRBV18
j_gene: TRBJ1-1
CDR3aa: CASSPPVKGNTEAFF
CDR3nt: TGTGCCAGCTCACCACCGGTAAAGGGGAACACTGAAGCTTTCTTT

d_gene: .
abundance: .
len: 15
v_gene: TRBV7-9
j_gene: TRBJ1-6
CDR3aa: CASSLGTVNNSPLHF
CDR3nt: TGTGCCAGCAGCTTAGGGACCGTTAATAATTCACCCCTCCACTTT

d_gene: .
abundance: few
len: 15
v_gene: TRBV28
j_gene: TRBJ1-2
CDR3aa: CASSLRGGPAYGYTF
CDR3nt: TGTGCCAGCAGTTTAAGAGGGGGACCGGCCTATGGCTACACCTTC

d_gene: .
abundance: few
len: 18
v_gene: TRBV28
j_gene: TRBJ1-4
CDR3aa: CASSLGGWRGTTNEKLFF
CDR3nt: TGTGCCAGCAGTTTAGGAGGGTGGAGAGGGACCACTAATGAAAAACTGTTTTTT

d_gene: .
abundance: .
len: 17
v_gene: TRBV4-1
j_gene: TRBJ1-1
CDR3aa: CASSQVGGPRGNTEAFF
CDR3nt: TGCGCCAGCAGCCAAGTCGGAGGGCCCCGGGGGAACACTGAAGCTTTCTTT

d_gene: .
abundance: once
len: 14
v_gene: TRBV4-1
j_gene: TRBJ2-1
CDR3aa: CASSQDGSYNEQFF
CDR3nt: TGCGCCAGCAGCCAAGATGGGAGTTACAATGAGCAGTTCTTC

d_gene: TRBD1
abundance: .
len: 14
v_gene: TRBV6-5
j_gene: TRBJ1-3
CDR3aa: CASSQTGAGNTIYF
CDR3nt: TGTGCCAGCAGCCAGACAGGGGCTGGAAACACCATATATTTT

d_gene: .
abundance: .
len: 11
v_gene: TRBV5-1
j_gene: TRBJ2-7
CDR3aa: CASSTSYEQYF
CDR3nt: TGCGCCAGCAGCACGTCCTACGAGCAGTACTTC

d_gene: .
abundance: .
len: 12
v_gene: TRBV30
j_gene: TRBJ2-7
CDR3aa: CAWSVLGVEQYF
CDR3nt: TGTGCCTGGAGTGTGTTAGGGGTCGAGCAGTACTTC

d_gene: .
abundance: .
len: 15
v_gene: TRBV10-1
j_gene: TRBJ2-4
CDR3aa: CASSPGTLAKNIQYF
CDR3nt: TGCGCCAGCAGTCCGGGGACCTTAGCCAAAAACATTCAGTACTTC

d_gene: .
abundance: .
len: 11
v_gene: TRBV30
j_gene: TRBJ1-1
CDR3aa: CAWIPGTEAFF
CDR3nt: TGTGCCTGGATCCCCGGGACTGAAGCTTTCTTT

d_gene: .
abundance: .
len: 13
v_gene: TRBV27
j_gene: TRBJ2-4
CDR3aa: CASLALSKNIQYF
CDR3nt: TGTGCCAGCTTGGCCCTGTCCAAAAACATTCAGTACTTC

d_gene: .
abundance: .
len: 12
v_gene: TRBV11-2
j_gene: TRBJ2-3
CDR3aa: CASAWGTDTQYF
CDR3nt: TGTGCCAGCGCATGGGGGACAGATACGCAGTATTTT

d_gene: .
abundance: .
len: 15
v_gene: TRBV6-5
j_gene: TRBJ2-2
CDR3aa: CASSHFRVHTGELFF
CDR3nt: TGTGCCAGCAGTCATTTCCGGGTGCACACCGGGGAGCTGTTTTTT

d_gene: .
abundance: .
len: 14
v_gene: TRBV18
j_gene: TRBJ2-5
CDR3aa: CASSPLGAQETQYF
CDR3nt: TGTGCCAGCTCACCCTTGGGGGCCCAAGAGACCCAGTACTTC

d_gene: .
abundance: once
len: 15
v_gene: TRBV5-5
j_gene: TRBJ1-3
CDR3aa: CASSQFQGSGNTIYF
CDR3nt: TGTGCCAGCAGCCAATTTCAGGGCTCTGGAAACACCATATATTTT

d_gene: .
abundance: .
len: 14
v_gene: TRBV11-2
j_gene: TRBJ1-2
CDR3aa: CASSLGGLDYGYTF
CDR3nt: TGTGCCAGCAGCTTAGGAGGTCTTGACTATGGCTACACCTTC

d_gene: .
abundance: .
len: 13
v_gene: TRBV2
j_gene: TRBJ1-6
CDR3aa: CASSAAEGSPLHF
CDR3nt: TGTGCCAGTTCTGCCGCGGAGGGTTCACCCCTCCACTTT

d_gene: .
abundance: .
len: 16
v_gene: TRBV4-2
j_gene: TRBJ1-1
CDR3aa: CASSQDRVSMNTEAFF
CDR3nt: TGTGCCAGCAGCCAAGATCGGGTCAGTATGAACACTGAAGCTTTCTTT

d_gene: TRBD1
abundance: once
len: 12
v_gene: TRBV2
j_gene: TRBJ1-2
CDR3aa: CASREDRGLYTF
CDR3nt: TGTGCCAGCAGGGAGGACAGGGGGCTCTACACCTTC

d_gene: .
abundance: .
len: 14
v_gene: TRBV11-2
j_gene: TRBJ1-6
CDR3aa: CASSSGTYISPLHF
CDR3nt: TGTGCCAGCAGCTCCGGGACCTACATTTCACCCCTCCACTTT

d_gene: .
abundance: .
len: 15
v_gene: TRBV10-2
j_gene: TRBJ2-4
CDR3aa: CASSGIRDPGDIQYF
CDR3nt: TGCGCCAGCAGTGGGATCCGGGACCCGGGGGACATTCAGTACTTC

d_gene: TRBD1
abundance: .
len: 14
v_gene: TRBV3-1/TRBV3-2
j_gene: TRBJ1-5
CDR3aa: CASSPTGAGQPQHF
CDR3nt: TGTGCCAGCAGCCCCACAGGGGCGGGGCAGCCCCAGCATTTT

d_gene: .
abundance: .
len: 13
v_gene: TRBV18
j_gene: TRBJ2-2
CDR3aa: CASSPAETGELFF
CDR3nt: TGTGCCAGCTCACCGGCGGAGACCGGGGAGCTGTTTTTT

d_gene: TRBD2
abundance: .
len: 14
v_gene: TRBV7-2
j_gene: TRBJ2-7
CDR3aa: CASSPMGAGYEQYF
CDR3nt: TGTGCCAGCAGCCCTATGGGAGCGGGGTACGAGCAGTACTTC

d_gene: .
abundance: .
len: 15
v_gene: TRBV4-2
j_gene: TRBJ1-1
CDR3aa: CASSQSGTPNTEAFF
CDR3nt: TGTGCCAGCAGCCAATCCGGGACACCGAACACTGAAGCTTTCTTT

d_gene: TRBD1
abundance: .
len: 14
v_gene: TRBV13
j_gene: TRBJ1-4
CDR3aa: CASTGQPTNEKLFF
CDR3nt: TGTGCCAGCACGGGACAGCCAACTAATGAAAAACTGTTTTTT

d_gene: .
abundance: once
len: 14
v_gene: TRBV28
j_gene: TRBJ2-7
CDR3aa: CASSSGRGGYEQYF
CDR3nt: TGTGCCAGCAGCTCCGGCAGGGGAGGCTACGAGCAGTACTTC

d_gene: .
abundance: .
len: 16
v_gene: TRBV4-2
j_gene: TRBJ2-2
CDR3aa: CASSQDTGTPTGELFF
CDR3nt: TGTGCCAGCAGCCAAGACACCGGGACGCCGACCGGGGAGCTGTTTTTT

d_gene: .
abundance: .
len: 14
v_gene: TRBV7-8
j_gene: TRBJ1-4
CDR3aa: CASSLRETNEKLFF
CDR3nt: TGTGCCAGCAGCTTAAGGGAGACTAATGAAAAACTGTTTTTT

d_gene: .
abundance: few
len: 15
v_gene: TRBV5-1
j_gene: TRBJ2-1
CDR3aa: CASSMTSSSYNEQFF
CDR3nt: TGCGCCAGCAGCATGACTAGTAGCTCCTACAATGAGCAGTTCTTC

d_gene: .
abundance: .
len: 13
v_gene: TRBV28
j_gene: TRBJ1-1
CDR3aa: CASSFISGPEAFF
CDR3nt: TGTGCCAGCAGCTTTATAAGCGGGCCGGAAGCTTTCTTT

d_gene: TRBD1
abundance: .
len: 14
v_gene: TRBV7-2
j_gene: TRBJ1-5
CDR3aa: CASSWDRGPQPQHF
CDR3nt: TGTGCCAGCAGCTGGGACAGGGGGCCACAGCCCCAGCATTTT

d_gene: TRBD1
abundance: .
len: 15
v_gene: TRBV19
j_gene: TRBJ2-7
CDR3aa: CASSILDRGPYEQYF
CDR3nt: TGTGCCAGTAGTATCCTTGACAGGGGGCCCTACGAGCAGTACTTC

d_gene: .
abundance: .
len: 14
v_gene: TRBV2
j_gene: TRBJ2-6
CDR3aa: CASRKSSGANVLTF
CDR3nt: TGTGCCAGCAGGAAAAGCTCTGGGGCCAACGTCCTGACTTTC

d_gene: .
abundance: .
len: 14
v_gene: TRBV7-9
j_gene: TRBJ1-4
CDR3aa: CASSPDRPNEKLFF
CDR3nt: TGTGCCAGCAGCCCGGACAGACCGAATGAAAAACTGTTTTTT

d_gene: TRBD1
abundance: .
len: 15
v_gene: TRBV19
j_gene: TRBJ1-6
CDR3aa: CATWSGTEYNSPLHF
CDR3nt: TGTGCCACCTGGTCCGGGACAGAATATAATTCACCCCTCCACTTT

d_gene: .
abundance: .
len: 11
v_gene: TRBV18
j_gene: TRBJ1-5
CDR3aa: CASSPGRYQHF
CDR3nt: TGTGCCAGCTCACCGGGGCGGTACCAGCATTTT

d_gene: .
abundance: .
len: 13
v_gene: TRBV30
j_gene: TRBJ2-3
CDR3aa: CAWSAGGTDTQYF
CDR3nt: TGTGCCTGGAGTGCGGGGGGCACAGATACGCAGTATTTT

d_gene: .
abundance: .
len: 13
v_gene: TRBV5-5
j_gene: TRBJ1-1
CDR3aa: CASSLRIGTEAFF
CDR3nt: TGTGCCAGCAGCTTGAGAATCGGCACTGAAGCTTTCTTT

d_gene: .
abundance: .
len: 14
v_gene: TRBV29-1
j_gene: TRBJ1-1
CDR3aa: CSVERGRGITEAFF
CDR3nt: TGCAGCGTTGAGAGAGGCCGCGGTATCACTGAAGCTTTCTTT